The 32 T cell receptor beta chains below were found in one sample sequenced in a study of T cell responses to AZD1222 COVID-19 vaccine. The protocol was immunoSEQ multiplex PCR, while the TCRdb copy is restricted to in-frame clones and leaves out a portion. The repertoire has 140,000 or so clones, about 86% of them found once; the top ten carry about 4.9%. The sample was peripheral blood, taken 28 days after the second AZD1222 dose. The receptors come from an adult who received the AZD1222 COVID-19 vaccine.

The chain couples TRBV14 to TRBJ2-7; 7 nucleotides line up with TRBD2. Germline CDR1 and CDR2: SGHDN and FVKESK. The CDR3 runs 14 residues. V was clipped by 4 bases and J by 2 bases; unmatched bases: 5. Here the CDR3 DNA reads TGTGCCAGCAGCCCCTCGGGGGGAGCCTACGAGCAGTACTTC. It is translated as CASSPSGGAYEQYF.

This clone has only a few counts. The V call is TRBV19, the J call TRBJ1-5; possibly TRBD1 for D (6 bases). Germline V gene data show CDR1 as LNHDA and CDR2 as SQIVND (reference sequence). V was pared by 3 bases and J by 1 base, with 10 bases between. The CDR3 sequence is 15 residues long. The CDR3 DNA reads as TGTGCCAGTAGTATCTCCAGGGGAAGCAATCAGCCCCAGCATTTT. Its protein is CASSISRGSNQPQHF.

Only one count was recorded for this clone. CDR3 region: CASSPGTNYGYTF. CDR3 coding DNA: TGTGCCAGCAGCCCCGGCACTAACTATGGCTACACCTTC. The chain has TRBV6-6 and TRBJ1-2; D gene ambiguous. Germline V lookup: CDR1 MNHNY, CDR2 SVGAGI (reference sequence). Trimming cost V 6 bases and J 0 bases, with 8 bases left between them. This CDR3 region has 13 residues.

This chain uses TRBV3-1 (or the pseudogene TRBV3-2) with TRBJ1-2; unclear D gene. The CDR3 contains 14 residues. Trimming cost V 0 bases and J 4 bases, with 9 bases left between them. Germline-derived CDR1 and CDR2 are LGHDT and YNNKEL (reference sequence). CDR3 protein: CASSQEAVIYGYTF. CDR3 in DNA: TGTGCCAGCAGCCAAGAGGCAGTCATCTATGGCTACACCTTC.

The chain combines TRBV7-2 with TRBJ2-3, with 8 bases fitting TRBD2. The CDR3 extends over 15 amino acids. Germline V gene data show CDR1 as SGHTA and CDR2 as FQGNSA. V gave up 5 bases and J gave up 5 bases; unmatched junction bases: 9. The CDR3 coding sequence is TGTGCCAGCAGCCCCAGGCGGCTAGCGGGAGATACGCAGTATTTT. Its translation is CASSPRRLAGDTQYF.

The CDR3 region is CASSWGPGTGGAAFF. CDR3 nucleotides: TGTGCCAGCAGCTGGGGCCCCGGGACAGGGGGCGCGGCTTTCTTT. The genes are TRBV5-8 and TRBJ1-1, with TRBD1 matching 12 bases. V shed 3 bases, J shed 11 bases, and the junction held 11 bases outside the gene matches. CDR3 length: 15 amino acids. Germline assignment: CDR1 SGHTS and CDR2 YDEGEE.

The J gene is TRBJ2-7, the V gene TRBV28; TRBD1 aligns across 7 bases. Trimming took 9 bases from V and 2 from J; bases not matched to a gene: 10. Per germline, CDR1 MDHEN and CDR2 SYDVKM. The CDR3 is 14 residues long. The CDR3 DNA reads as TGTGCCAGTACGGACAGGACACGTACCTACGAGCAGTACTTC. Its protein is CASTDRTRTYEQYF. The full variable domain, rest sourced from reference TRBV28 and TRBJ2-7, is DVKVTQSSRYLVKRTGEKVFLECVQDMDHENMFWYRQDPGLGLRLIYFSYDVKMKEKGDIPEGYSVSREKKERFSLILESASTNQTSMYLCASTDRTRTYEQYFGPGTRLTVT.

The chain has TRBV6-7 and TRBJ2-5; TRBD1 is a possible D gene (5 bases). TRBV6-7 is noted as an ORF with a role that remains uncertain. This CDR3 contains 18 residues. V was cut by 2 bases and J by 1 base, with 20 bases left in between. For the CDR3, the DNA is TGTGCCAGCAGTTACAGTTGGCAAAGGGGCCCTTTCCAAGAGACCCAGTACTTC. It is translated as CASSYSWQRGPFQETQYF.

The CDR3 spells CASTTGSRGNTIYF. DNA for the CDR3: TGTGCCAGCACCACGGGGAGCAGGGGAAACACCATATATTTT. The genes are TRBV28 and TRBJ1-3; D gene unclear. CDR3 length: 14 amino acids. The V end was cut by 7 bases, the J end by 4 bases, with 14 bases between. The germline V gene encodes CDR1 MDHEN and CDR2 SYDVKM.

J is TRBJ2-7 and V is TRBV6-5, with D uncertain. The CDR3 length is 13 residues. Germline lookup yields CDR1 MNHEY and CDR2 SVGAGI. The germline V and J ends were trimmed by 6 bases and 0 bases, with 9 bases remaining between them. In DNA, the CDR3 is TGTGCCAGCAGACCTCACAGCTCCTACGAGCAGTACTTC. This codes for CASRPHSSYEQYF.

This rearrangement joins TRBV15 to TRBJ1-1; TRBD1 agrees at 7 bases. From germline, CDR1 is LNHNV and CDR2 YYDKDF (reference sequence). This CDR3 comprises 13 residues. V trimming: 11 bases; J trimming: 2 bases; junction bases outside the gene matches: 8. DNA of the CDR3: TGTGCCTCGATGGGACAGCCCAACACTGAAGCTTTCTTT. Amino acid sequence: CASMGQPNTEAFF. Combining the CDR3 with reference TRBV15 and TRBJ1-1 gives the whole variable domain DAMVIQNPRYQVTQFGKPVTLSCSQTLNHNVMYWYQQKSSQAPKLLFHYYDKDFNNEADTPDNFQSRRPNTSFCFLDIRSPGLGDTAMYLCASMGQPNTEAFFGQGTRLTVV.

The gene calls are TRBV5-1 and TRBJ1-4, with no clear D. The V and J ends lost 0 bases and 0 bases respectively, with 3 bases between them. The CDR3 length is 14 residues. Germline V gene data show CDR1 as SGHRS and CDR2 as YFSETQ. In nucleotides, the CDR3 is TGCGCCAGCAGCTTGGACACAACTAATGAAAAACTGTTTTTT. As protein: CASSLDTTNEKLFF.

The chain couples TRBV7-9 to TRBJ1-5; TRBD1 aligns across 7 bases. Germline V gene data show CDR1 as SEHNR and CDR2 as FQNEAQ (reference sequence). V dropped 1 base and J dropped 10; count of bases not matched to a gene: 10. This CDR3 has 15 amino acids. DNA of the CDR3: TGTGCCAGCAGCTTAGAAACAGGGGATATCAGCCCCCAGCATTTT. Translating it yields CASSLETGDISPQHF.

The chain's CDR3 is CATEILEGSGTDTQYF. CDR3 bases: TGTGCCACAGAGATATTAGAGGGTAGTGGGACAGATACGCAGTATTTT. V is TRBV7-9 and J is TRBJ2-3, with a weak D call TRBD2 (5 bases). The germline V and J ends were trimmed by 10 bases and 3 bases, with 23 bases remaining between them. This CDR3 has 16 residues. Germline V lookup: CDR1 SEHNR, CDR2 FQNEAQ (reference sequence).

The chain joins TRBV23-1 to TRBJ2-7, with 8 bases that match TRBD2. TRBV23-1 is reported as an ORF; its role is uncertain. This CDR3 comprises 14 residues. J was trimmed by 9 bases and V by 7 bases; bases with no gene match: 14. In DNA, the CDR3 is TGCGCCAGCATGTCTGGGTGGGCGGGAGGCTGGCAGTACTTC. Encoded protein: CASMSGWAGGWQYF.

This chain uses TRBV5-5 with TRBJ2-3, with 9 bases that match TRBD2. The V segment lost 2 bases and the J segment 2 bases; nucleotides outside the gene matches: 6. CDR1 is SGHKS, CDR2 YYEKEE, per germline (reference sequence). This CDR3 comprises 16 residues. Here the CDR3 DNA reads TGTGCCAGCAGCTTCGGAGCGGGGGGCCCCACAGATACGCAGTATTTT. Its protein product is CASSFGAGGPTDTQYF.

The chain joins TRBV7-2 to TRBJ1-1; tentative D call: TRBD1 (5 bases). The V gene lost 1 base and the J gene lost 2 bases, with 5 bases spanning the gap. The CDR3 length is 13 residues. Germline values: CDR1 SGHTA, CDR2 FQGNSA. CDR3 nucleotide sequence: TGTGCCAGCAGCTTAGGGACAAACACTGAAGCTTTCTTT. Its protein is CASSLGTNTEAFF. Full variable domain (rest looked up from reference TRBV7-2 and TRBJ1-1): GAGVSQSPSNKVTEKGKDVELRCDPISGHTALYWYRQSLGQGLEFLIYFQGNSAPDKSGLPSDRFSAERTGGSVSTLTIQRTQQEDSAVYLCASSLGTNTEAFFGQGTRLTVV.

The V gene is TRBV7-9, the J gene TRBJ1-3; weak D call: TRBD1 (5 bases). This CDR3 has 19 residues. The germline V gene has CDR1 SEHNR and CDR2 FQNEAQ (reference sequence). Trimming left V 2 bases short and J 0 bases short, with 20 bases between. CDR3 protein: CASSLPRGESESSGNTIYF. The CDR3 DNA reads TGTGCCAGCAGCTTACCCCGGGGGGAATCCGAAAGCTCTGGAAACACCATATATTTT.

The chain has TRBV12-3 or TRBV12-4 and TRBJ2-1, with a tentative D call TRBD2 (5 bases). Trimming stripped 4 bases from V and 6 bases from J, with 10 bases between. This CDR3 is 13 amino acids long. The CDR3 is CASSYVASNEQFF. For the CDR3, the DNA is TGTGCCAGCAGTTATGTAGCGAGCAATGAGCAGTTCTTC.

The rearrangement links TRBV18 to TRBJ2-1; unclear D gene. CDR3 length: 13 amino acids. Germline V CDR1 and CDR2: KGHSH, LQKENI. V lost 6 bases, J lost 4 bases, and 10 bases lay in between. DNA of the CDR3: TGTGCCAGCTCCGATCAGGCATACAATGAGCAGTTCTTC. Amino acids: CASSDQAYNEQFF.

The CDR3 loop reads CASSEPGGHYGYTF. The CDR3 DNA reads as TGCGCCAGCAGTGAGCCCGGCGGGCACTATGGCTACACCTTC. J is TRBJ1-2 and V is TRBV10-2; D is unresolved. This CDR3 has 14 amino acids. Germline lookup yields CDR1 WSHSY and CDR2 SAAADI. Trimming pared 2 bases from V and 3 bases from J, leaving 10 bases between.

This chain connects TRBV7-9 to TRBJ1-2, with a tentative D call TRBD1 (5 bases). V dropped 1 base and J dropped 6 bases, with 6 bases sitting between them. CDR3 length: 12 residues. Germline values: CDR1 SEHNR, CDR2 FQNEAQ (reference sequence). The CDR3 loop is CASSLGGDGYTF. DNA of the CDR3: TGTGCCAGCAGCTTAGGGGGGGATGGCTACACCTTC.

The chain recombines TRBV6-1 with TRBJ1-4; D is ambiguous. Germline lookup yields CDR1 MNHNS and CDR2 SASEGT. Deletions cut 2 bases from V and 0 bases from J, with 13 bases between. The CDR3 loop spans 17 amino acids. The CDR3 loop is CASSELMEAATNEKLFF. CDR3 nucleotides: TGTGCCAGCAGTGAATTAATGGAGGCTGCAACTAATGAAAAACTGTTTTTT.

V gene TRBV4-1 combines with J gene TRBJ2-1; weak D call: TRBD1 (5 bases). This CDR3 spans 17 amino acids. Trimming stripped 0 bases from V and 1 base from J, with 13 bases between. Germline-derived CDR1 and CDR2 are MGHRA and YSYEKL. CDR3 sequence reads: CASSQDRVGDSYNEQFF. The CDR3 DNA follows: TGCGCCAGCAGCCAAGATCGGGTAGGGGATTCCTACAATGAGCAGTTCTTC.

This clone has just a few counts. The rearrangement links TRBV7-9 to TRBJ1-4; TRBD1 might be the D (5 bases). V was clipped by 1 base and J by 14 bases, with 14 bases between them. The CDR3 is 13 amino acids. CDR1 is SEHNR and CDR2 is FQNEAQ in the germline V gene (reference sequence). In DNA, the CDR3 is TGTGCCAGCAGCTTAGAAGATCGGGGGTTCCTGTTTTTT. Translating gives CASSLEDRGFLFF.

The CDR3, as DNA: TGTGCCAGCAGCTTGGCCGGTGGAAACACCATATATTTT. As protein: CASSLAGGNTIYF. V is TRBV11-2 and J is TRBJ1-3; no definite D call. V shed 3 bases and J shed 3 bases, with 6 bases lying between them. Per the germline V gene, CDR1 is SGHAT and CDR2 is FQNNGV. CDR3 size: 13 residues.

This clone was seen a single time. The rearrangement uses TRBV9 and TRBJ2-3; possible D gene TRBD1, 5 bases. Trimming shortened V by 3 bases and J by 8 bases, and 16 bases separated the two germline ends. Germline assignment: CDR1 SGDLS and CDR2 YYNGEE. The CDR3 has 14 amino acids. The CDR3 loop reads CASSGRGGWGTQYF. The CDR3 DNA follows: TGTGCCAGCAGCGGAAGGGGTGGTTGGGGTACGCAGTATTTT.

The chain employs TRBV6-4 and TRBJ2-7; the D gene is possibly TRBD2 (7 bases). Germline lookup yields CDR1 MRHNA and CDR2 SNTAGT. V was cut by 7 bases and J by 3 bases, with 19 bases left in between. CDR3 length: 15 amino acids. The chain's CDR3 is CASNKTGWDYYEQYF. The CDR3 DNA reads TGTGCCAGCAATAAAACAGGGTGGGACTACTACGAGCAGTACTTC.

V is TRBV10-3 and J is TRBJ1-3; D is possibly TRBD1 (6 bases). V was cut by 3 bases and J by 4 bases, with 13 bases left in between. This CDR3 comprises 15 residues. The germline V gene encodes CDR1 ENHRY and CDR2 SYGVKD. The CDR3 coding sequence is TGTGCCATCAGTGAAGGGGGGGCGCCCGGAAACACCATATATTTT. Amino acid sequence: CAISEGGAPGNTIYF.

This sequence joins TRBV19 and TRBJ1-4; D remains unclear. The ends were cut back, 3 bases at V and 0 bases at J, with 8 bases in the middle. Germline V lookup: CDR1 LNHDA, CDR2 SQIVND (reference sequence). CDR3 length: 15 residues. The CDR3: CASSMQASTNEKLFF. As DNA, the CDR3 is TGTGCCAGTAGTATGCAGGCATCAACTAATGAAAAACTGTTTTTT.

In DNA form, the CDR3 reads TGTGCCAGCCGGGACAGAAACACCGGGGAGCTGTTTTTT. Translating it yields CASRDRNTGELFF. The gene calls are TRBV19 and TRBJ2-2; 7 positions agree with TRBD1. In germline, CDR1 is LNHDA, CDR2 SQIVND (reference sequence). V gave up 9 bases and J gave up 2 bases; unmatched junction bases: 3. This CDR3 spans 13 amino acids.

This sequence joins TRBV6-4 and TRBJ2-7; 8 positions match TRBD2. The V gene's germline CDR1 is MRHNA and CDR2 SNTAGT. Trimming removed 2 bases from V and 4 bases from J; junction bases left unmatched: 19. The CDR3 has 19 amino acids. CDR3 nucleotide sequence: TGTGCCAGCAGTGACCCCAGCGGGAGAGTAGGAGGCCCGCCTTACGAGCAGTACTTC. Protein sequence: CASSDPSGRVGGPPYEQYF.